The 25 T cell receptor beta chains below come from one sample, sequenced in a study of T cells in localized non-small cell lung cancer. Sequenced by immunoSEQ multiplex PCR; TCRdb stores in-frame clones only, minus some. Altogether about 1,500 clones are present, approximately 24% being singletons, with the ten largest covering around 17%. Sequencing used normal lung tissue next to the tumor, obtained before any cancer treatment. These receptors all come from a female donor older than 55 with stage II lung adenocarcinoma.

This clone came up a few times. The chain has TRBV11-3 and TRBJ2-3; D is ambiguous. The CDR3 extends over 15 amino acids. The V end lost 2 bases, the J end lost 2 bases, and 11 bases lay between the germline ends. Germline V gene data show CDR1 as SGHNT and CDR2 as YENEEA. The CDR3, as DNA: TGTGCCAGCAGCTTATTTAATACTCCCACAGATACGCAGTATTTT. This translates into CASSLFNTPTDTQYF.

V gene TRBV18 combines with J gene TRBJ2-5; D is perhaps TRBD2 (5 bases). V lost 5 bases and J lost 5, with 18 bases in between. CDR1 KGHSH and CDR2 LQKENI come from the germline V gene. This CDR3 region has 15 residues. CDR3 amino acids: CASSTQPLTGETQYF. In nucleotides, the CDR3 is TGTGCCAGCTCAACCCAGCCCCTCACGGGGGAGACCCAGTACTTC.

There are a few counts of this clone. DNA for the CDR3: TGCAGCGTTCGGCAGGGACAGGGCTATGGCTACACCTTC. Amino acid sequence: CSVRQGQGYGYTF. The rearrangement joins TRBV29-1 to TRBJ1-2; 9 positions match TRBD1. V lost 5 bases to trimming and J lost 4 bases; unmatched junction nucleotides: 5. The germline CDR1 and CDR2 sequences are SQVTM and ANQGSEA. The CDR3 has 13 amino acids.

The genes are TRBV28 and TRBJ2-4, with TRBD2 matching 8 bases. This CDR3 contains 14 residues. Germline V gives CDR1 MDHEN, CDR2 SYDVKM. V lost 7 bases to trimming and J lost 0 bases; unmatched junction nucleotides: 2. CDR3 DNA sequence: TGTGCCAGCAAGCGGGGGATAGCCAAAAACATTCAGTACTTC. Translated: CASKRGIAKNIQYF.

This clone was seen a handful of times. This CDR3 is CASSLAAGGHEQFF. In DNA form, the CDR3 reads TGTGCCAGCAGTCTAGCGGCGGGGGGCCATGAGCAGTTCTTC. V usage is TRBV6-8 and J usage is TRBJ2-1, with 8 nucleotides matching TRBD2. Trimming cost V 5 bases and J 8 bases; bases outside gene matches: 8. The CDR3 runs to 14 residues. In germline, CDR1 is MNHGY, CDR2 SAAAGT.

The CDR3 coding sequence is TGTGCCGTCCGTTATTACAATGAGCAGTTCTTC. This sequence encodes CAVRYYNEQFF. The V and J genes are TRBV19 and TRBJ2-1; D gene unclear. The CDR3 runs to 11 residues. The ends were cut back, 11 bases at V and 4 bases at J, with 9 bases in the middle. CDR1 is LNHDA, CDR2 SQIVND, per germline (reference sequence).

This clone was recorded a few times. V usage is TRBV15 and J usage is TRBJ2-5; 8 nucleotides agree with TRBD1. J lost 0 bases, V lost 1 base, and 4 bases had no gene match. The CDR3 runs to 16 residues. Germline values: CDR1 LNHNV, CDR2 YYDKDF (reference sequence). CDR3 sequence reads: CATSRGARGHQETQYF. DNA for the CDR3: TGTGCCACCAGCAGAGGGGCCAGGGGGCACCAAGAGACCCAGTACTTC. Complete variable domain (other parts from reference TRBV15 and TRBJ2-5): DAMVIQNPRYQVTQFGKPVTLSCSQTLNHNVMYWYQQKSSQAPKLLFHYYDKDFNNEADTPDNFQSRRPNTSFCFLDIRSPGLGDTAMYLCATSRGARGHQETQYFGPGTRLLVL.

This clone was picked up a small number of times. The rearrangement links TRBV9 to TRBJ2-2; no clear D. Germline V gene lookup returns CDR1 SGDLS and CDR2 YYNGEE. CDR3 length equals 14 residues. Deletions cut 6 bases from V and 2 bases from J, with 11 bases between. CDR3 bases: TGTGCCAGCAAGTTGGCAGTAAACACCGGGGAGCTGTTTTTT. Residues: CASKLAVNTGELFF.

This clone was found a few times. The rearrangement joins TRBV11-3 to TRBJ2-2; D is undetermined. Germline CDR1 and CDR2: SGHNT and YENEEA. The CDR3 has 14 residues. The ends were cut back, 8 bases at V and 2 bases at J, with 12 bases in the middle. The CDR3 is CASSQSKNTGELFF. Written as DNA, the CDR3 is TGTGCCAGCTCCCAGAGTAAAAACACCGGGGAGCTGTTTTTT.

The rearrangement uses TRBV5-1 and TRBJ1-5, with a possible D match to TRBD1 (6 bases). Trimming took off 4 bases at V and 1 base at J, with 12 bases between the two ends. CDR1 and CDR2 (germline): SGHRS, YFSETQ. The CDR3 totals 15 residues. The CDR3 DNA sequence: TGCGCCAGCAGCCCTTCCCAGGGGAGCAATCAGCCCCAGCATTTT. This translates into CASSPSQGSNQPQHF.

CDR3 DNA: TGTGCCTGGGAGGACACAGATACGCAGTATTTT. The encoded protein is CAWEDTDTQYF. The J gene is TRBJ2-3, the V gene TRBV30, with D unclear. Trimming stripped 5 bases from V and 2 bases from J, with 5 bases between. In germline, CDR1 is GTSNPN, CDR2 SVGIG (reference sequence). The CDR3 spans 11 residues.

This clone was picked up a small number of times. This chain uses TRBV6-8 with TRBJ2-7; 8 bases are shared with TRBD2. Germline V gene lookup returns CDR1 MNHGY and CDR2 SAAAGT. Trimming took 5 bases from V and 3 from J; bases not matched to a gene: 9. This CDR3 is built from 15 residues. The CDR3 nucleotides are TGTGCCAGCAGTCCCCGTGTAGCGGGGAACTACGAGCAGTACTTC. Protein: CASSPRVAGNYEQYF.

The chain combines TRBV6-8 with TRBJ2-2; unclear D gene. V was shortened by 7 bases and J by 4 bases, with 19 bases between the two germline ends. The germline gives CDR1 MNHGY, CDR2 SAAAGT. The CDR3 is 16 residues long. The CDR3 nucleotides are TGTGCCAGCACTAACCGTGGGCTAGTTGGCACCGGGGAGCTGTTTTTT. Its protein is CASTNRGLVGTGELFF.

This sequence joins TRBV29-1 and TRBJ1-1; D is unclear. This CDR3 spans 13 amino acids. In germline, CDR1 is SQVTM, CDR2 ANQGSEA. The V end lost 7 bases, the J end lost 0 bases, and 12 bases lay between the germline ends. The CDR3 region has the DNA TGCAGCGCCCACGGGCCGCTGAACACTGAAGCTTTCTTT. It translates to CSAHGPLNTEAFF.

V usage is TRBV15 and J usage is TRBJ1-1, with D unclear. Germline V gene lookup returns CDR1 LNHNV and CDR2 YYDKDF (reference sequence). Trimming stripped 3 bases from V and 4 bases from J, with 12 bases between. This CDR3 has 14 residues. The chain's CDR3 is CATSSASKGTEAFF. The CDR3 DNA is TGTGCCACCAGCAGCGCTTCGAAGGGCACTGAAGCTTTCTTT.

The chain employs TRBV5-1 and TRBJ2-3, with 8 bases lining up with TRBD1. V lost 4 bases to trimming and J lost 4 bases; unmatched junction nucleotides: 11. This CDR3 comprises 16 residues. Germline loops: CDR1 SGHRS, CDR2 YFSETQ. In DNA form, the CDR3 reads TGCGCCAGCAGCCCCGATCCCGGACAGGGCTCAGATACGCAGTATTTT. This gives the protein CASSPDPGQGSDTQYF.

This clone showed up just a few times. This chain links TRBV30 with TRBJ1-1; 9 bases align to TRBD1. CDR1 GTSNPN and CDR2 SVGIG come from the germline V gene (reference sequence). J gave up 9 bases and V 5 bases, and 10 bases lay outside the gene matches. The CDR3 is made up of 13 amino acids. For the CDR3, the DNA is TGTGCCTGGCGTGGGACAGGGATCAAAAAAGCTTTCTTT. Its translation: CAWRGTGIKKAFF.

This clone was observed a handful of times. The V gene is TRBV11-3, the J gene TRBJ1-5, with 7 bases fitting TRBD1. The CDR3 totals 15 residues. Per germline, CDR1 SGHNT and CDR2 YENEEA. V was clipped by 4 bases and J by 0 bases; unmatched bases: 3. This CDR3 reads CASSSGGDSNQPQHF. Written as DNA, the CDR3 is TGTGCCAGCAGCTCAGGGGGGGATAGCAATCAGCCCCAGCATTTT.

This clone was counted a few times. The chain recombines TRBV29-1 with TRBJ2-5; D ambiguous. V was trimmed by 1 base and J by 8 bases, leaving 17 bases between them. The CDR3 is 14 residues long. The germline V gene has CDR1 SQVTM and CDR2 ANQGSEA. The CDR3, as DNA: TGCAGCGTTGAAGGTGGCGGTCTTCGTGAAACCCAGTACTTC. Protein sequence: CSVEGGGLRETQYF.

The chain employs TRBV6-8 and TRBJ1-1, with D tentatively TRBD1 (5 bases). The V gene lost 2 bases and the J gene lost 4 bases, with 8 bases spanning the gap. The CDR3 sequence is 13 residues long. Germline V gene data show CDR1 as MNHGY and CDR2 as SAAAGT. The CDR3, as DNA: TGTGCCAGCAGTTACCAGGGCACCACTGAAGCTTTCTTT. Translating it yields CASSYQGTTEAFF.

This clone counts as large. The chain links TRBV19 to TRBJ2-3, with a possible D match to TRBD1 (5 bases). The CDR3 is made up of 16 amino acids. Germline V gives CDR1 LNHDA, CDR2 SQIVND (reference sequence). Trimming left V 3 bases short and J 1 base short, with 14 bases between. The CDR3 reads CASSMGNIGGTDTQYF. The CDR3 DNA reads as TGTGCCAGTAGTATGGGGAACATAGGGGGCACAGATACGCAGTATTTT.

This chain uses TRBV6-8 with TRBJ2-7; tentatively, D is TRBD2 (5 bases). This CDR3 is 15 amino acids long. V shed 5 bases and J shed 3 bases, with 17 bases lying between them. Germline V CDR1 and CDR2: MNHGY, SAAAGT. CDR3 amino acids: CASSREVAPIYEQYF. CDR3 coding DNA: TGTGCCAGCAGTAGAGAGGTAGCGCCCATCTACGAGCAGTACTTC.

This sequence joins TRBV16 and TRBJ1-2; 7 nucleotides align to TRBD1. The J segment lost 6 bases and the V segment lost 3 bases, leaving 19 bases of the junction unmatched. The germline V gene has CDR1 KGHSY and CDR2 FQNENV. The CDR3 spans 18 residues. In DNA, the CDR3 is TGTGCCAGCAGCCACACCCAGGGACAGTTGCTCCCCACGAATGGCTACACCTTC. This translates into CASSHTQGQLLPTNGYTF.

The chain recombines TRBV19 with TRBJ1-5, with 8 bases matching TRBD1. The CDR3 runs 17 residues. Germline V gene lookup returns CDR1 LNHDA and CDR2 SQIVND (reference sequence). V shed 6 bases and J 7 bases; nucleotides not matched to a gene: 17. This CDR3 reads CASRKNFGQGVSQPQHF. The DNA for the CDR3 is TGTGCCAGTAGAAAGAATTTCGGACAGGGTGTCAGCCAGCCCCAGCATTTT.

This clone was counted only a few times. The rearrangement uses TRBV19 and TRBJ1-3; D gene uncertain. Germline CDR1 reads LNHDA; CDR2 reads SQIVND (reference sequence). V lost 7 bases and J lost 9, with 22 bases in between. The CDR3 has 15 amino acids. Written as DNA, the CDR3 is TGTGCCAGTATGAGCAGATCGGCTTCAAAAGGCACCATATATTTT. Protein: CASMSRSASKGTIYF.